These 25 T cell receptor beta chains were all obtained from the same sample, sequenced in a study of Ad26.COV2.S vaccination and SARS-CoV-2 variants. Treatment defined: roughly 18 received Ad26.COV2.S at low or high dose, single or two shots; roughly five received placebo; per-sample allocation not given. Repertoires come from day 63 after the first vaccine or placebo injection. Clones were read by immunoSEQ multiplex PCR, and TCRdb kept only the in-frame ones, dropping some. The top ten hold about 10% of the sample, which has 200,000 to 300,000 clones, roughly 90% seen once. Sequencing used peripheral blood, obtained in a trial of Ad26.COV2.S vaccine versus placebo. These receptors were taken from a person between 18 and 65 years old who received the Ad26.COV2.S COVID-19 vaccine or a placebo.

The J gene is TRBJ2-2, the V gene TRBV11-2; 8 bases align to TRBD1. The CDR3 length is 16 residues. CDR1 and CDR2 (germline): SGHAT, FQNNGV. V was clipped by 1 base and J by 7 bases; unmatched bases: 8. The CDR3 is CASSLVLPGGIGELFF. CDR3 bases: TGTGCCAGCAGCTTAGTCTTGCCAGGGGGCATCGGGGAGCTGTTTTTT.

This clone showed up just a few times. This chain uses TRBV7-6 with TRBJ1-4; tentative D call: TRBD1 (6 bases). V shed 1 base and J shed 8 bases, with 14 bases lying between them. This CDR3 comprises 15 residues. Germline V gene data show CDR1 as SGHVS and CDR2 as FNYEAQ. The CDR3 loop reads CASSLVGGAGEKLFF. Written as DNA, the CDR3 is TGTGCCAGCAGCTTAGTGGGGGGGGCCGGAGAAAAACTGTTTTTT.

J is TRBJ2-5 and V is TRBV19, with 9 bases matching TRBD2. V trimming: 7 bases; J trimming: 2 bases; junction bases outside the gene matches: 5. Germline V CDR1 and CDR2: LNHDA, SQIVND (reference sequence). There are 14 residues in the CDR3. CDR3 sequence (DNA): TGTGCCAGTAAAGGACTAGCGCAACAAGAGACCCAGTACTTC. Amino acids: CASKGLAQQETQYF. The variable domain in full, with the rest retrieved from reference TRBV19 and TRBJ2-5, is DGGITQSPKYLFRKEGQNVTLSCEQNLNHDAMYWYRQDPGQGLRLIYYSQIVNDFQKGDIAEGYSVSREKKESFPLTVTSAQKNPTAFYLCASKGLAQQETQYFGPGTRLLVL.

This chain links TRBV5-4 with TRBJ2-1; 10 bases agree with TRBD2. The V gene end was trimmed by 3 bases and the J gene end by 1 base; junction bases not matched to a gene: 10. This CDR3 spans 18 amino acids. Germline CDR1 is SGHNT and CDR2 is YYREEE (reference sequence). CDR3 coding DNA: TGTGCCAGCAGCTCTAGGGCTAGCGGGAGTTCTTCCTACAATGAGCAGTTCTTC. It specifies CASSSRASGSSSYNEQFF.

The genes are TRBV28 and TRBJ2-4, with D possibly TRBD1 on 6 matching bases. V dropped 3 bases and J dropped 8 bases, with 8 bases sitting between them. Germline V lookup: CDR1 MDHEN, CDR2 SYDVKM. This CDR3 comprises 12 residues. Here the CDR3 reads CASSLGTYIQYF. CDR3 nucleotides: TGTGCCAGCAGTTTGGGGACATACATTCAGTACTTC.

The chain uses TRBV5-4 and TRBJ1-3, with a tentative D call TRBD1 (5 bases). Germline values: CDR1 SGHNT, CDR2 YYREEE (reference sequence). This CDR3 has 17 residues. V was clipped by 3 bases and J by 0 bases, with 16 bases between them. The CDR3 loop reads CASSWGARASSGNTIYF. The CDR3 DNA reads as TGTGCCAGCAGCTGGGGCGCGCGGGCTAGCTCTGGAAACACCATATATTTT.

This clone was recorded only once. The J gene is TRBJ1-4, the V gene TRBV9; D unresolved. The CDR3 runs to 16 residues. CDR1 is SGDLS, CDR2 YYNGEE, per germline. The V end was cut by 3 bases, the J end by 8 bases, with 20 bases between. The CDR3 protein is CASSARGGLMGEKLFF. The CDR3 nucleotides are TGTGCCAGCAGCGCTCGCGGTGGACTAATGGGAGAAAAACTGTTTTTT. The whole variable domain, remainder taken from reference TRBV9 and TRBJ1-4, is DSGVTQTPKHLITATGQRVTLRCSPRSGDLSVYWYQQSLDQGLQFLIQYYNGEERAKGNILERFSAQQFPDLHSELNLSSLELGDSALYFCASSARGGLMGEKLFFGSGTQLSVL.

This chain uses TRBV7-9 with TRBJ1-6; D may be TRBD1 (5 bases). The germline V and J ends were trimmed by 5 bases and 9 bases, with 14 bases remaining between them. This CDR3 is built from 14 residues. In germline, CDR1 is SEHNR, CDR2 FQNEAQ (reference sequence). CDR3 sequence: CASSRDLRGSPLHF. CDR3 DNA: TGTGCCAGCAGCCGGGACCTCCGTGGTTCACCCCTCCACTTT.

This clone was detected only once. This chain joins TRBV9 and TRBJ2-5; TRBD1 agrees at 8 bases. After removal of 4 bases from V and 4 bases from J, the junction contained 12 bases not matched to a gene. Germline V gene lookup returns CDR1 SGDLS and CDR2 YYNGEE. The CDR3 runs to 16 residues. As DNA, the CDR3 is TGTGCCAGCAGCTTCTCAGGGGGCTCGACGGCAGAGACCCAGTACTTC. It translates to CASSFSGGSTAETQYF. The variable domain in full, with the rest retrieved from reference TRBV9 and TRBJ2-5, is DSGVTQTPKHLITATGQRVTLRCSPRSGDLSVYWYQQSLDQGLQFLIQYYNGEERAKGNILERFSAQQFPDLHSELNLSSLELGDSALYFCASSFSGGSTAETQYFGPGTRLLVL.

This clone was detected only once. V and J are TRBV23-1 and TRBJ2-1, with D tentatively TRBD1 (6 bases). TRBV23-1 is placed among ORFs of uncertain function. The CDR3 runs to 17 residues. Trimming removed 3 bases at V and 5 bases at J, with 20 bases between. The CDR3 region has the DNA TGCGCCAGCAGTCACGCCGGGGTCAGGGGATCTGACAATGAGCAGTTCTTC. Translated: CASSHAGVRGSDNEQFF.

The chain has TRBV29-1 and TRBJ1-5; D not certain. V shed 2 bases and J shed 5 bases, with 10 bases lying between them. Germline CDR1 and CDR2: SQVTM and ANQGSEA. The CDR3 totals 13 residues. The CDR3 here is CSVERDHYQPQHF. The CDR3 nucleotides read TGCAGCGTTGAAAGGGATCACTATCAGCCCCAGCATTTT.

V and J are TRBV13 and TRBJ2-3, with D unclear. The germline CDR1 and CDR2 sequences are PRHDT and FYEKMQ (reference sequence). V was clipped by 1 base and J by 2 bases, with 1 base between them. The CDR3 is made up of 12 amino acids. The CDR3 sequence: CASSLATDTQYF. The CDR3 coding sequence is TGTGCCAGCAGCTTAGCCACAGATACGCAGTATTTT.

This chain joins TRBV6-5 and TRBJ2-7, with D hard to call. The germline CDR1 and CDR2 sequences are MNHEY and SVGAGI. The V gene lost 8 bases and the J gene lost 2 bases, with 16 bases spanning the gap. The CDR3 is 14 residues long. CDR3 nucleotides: TGTGCCAGCCATAAGTTGGTCCGGCCCTACGAGCAGTACTTC. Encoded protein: CASHKLVRPYEQYF.

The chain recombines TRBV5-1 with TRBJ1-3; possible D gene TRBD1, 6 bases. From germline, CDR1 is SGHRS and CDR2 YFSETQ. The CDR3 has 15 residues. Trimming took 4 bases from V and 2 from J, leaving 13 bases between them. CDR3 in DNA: TGCGCCAGCAGCGCCACAGGGAAGGCTGGAAACACCATATATTTT. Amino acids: CASSATGKAGNTIYF.

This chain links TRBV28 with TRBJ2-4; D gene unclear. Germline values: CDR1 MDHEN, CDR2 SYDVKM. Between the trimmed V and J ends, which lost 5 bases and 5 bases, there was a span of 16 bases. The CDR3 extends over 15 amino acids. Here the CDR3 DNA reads TGTGCCAGCAGTGGGCTTGAACCAGGTCAAAACATTCAGTACTTC. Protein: CASSGLEPGQNIQYF. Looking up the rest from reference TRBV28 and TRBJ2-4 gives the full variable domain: DVKVTQSSRYLVKRTGEKVFLECVQDMDHENMFWYRQDPGLGLRLIYFSYDVKMKEKGDIPEGYSVSREKKERFSLILESASTNQTSMYLCASSGLEPGQNIQYFGAGTRLSVL.

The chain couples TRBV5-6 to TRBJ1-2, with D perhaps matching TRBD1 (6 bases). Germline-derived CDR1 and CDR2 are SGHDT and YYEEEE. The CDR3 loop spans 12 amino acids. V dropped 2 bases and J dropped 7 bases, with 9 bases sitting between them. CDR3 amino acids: CASSFSTGGYTF. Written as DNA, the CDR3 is TGTGCCAGCAGCTTCTCGACAGGTGGCTACACCTTC.

The CDR3 DNA follows: TGCGCCAGCAGAGTAAGGGAGGGAAATACGAGGGAGACTAATGAAAAACTGTTTTTT. Translation gives CASRVREGNTRETNEKLFF. This sequence joins TRBV4-1 and TRBJ1-4, with D unclear. Germline lookup yields CDR1 MGHRA and CDR2 YSYEKL. The CDR3 consists of 19 residues. The V end lost 6 bases, the J end lost 2 bases, and 25 bases lay between the germline ends.

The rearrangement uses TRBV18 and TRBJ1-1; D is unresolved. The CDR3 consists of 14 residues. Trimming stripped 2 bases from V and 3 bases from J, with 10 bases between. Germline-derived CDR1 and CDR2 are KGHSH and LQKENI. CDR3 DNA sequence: TGTGCCAGCTCACCAGGCGACCGTTACACTGAAGCTTTCTTT. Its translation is CASSPGDRYTEAFF.

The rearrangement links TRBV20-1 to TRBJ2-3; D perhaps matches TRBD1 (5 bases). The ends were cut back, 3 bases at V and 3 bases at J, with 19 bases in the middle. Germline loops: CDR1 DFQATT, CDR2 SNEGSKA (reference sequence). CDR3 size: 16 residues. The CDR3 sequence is CSASNFDSRYTDTQYF. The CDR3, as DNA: TGCAGTGCTAGTAATTTTGACAGCCGTTATACAGATACGCAGTATTTT.

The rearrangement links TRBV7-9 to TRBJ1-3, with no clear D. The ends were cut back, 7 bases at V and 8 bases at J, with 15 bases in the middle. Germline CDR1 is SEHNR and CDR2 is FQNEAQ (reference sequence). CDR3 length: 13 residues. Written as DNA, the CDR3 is TGTGCCAGCAATTCAGACCCGCCGGACACCATATATTTT. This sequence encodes CASNSDPPDTIYF.

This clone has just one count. In nucleotides, the CDR3 is TGTGCCAGTAGTAAACCGGGACCGGGTGAGCAGTTCTTC. This encodes CASSKPGPGEQFF. V gene TRBV19 combines with J gene TRBJ2-1; D tentatively reads TRBD1 or TRBD2 (5 bases each). The ends were cut back, 4 bases at V and 9 bases at J, with 13 bases in the middle. Germline lookup yields CDR1 LNHDA and CDR2 SQIVND (reference sequence). The CDR3 length is 13 residues.

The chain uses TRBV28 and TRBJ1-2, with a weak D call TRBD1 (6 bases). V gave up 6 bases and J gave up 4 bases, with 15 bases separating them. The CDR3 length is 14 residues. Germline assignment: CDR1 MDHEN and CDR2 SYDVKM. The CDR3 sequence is CASSGGEGSYGYTF. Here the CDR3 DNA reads TGTGCCAGCAGCGGGGGCGAGGGGTCCTATGGCTACACCTTC.

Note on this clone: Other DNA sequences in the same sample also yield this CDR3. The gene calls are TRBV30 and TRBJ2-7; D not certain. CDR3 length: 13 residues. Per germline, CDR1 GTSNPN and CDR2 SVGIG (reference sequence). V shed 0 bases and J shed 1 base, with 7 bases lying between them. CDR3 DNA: TGTGCCTGGAGTGTCGGCGGATCCTACGAGCAGTACTTC. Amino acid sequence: CAWSVGGSYEQYF.

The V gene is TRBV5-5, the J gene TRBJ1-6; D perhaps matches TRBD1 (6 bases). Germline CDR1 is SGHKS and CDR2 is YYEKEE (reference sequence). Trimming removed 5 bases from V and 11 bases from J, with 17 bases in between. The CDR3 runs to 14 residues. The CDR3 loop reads CASRRQEGGAPLHF. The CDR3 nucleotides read TGTGCCAGCAGGCGACAGGAAGGGGGTGCACCCCTCCACTTT.

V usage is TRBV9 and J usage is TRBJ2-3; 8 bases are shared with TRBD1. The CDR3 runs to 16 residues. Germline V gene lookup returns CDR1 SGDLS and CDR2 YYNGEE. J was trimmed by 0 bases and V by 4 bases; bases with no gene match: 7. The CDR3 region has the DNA TGTGCCAGCAGCATAGGACAGGGAATAAGCACAGATACGCAGTATTTT. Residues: CASSIGQGISTDTQYF.